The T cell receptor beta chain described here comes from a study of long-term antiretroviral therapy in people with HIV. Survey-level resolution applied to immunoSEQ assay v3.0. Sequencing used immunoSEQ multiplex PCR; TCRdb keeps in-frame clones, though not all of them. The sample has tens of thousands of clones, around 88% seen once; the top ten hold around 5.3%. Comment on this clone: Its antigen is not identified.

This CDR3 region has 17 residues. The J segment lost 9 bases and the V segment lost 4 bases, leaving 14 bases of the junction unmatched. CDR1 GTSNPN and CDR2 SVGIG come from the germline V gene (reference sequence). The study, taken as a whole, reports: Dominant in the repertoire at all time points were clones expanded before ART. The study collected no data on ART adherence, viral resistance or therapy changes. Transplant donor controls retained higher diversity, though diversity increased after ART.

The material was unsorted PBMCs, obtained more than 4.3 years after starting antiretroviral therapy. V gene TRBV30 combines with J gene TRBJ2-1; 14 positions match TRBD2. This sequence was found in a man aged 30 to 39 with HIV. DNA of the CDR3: TGTGCCTGGACTCCTCCCTCACCGGGACTAGCGGGAGTTGAGCAGTTCTTC. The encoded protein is CAWTPPSPGLAGVEQFF.